This TCR beta chain was sequenced in a study of control samples from healthy donors and cancer patients. Germline-derived CDR1 and CDR2 are SGHAT and FQDESV (reference sequence). V was pared by 5 bases and J by 8 bases, with 18 bases between. The CDR3 runs to 14 residues. Repertoires were generated with immunoSEQ multiplex PCR, while TCRdb's copy carries only in-frame clones and drops some. Among 97,000 or so clones listed, around 90% were seen once. The clonotype originates from a woman aged 18 to 35 in good health. The chain is built from TRBV11-1 and TRBJ1-2; D might be TRBD1 (5 bases). The sequenced sample consisted of blood. Here the CDR3 DNA reads TGTGCCAGCAGCCACGGGTGGGGGAACGACGGCTACACCTTC. Amino acids: CASSHGWGNDGYTF.